This T cell receptor (beta chain) was found in a study of T cells in Graves' hyperthyroidism and ophthalmopathy. This CDR3 has 17 residues. CDR1 and CDR2 (germline): SGHAT, FQNNGV. V lost 5 bases to trimming and J lost 3 bases, with 17 bases between them. The TCR beta CDR3 regions underwent amplification using RNA transcripts as the source. During a first-round RT-PCR of the TCR CDR3, the HTBI primer set was used. TCRdb re-analysed the multiplex PCR reads in MiXCR, keeping a single row per CDR3 protein. The sample carries around 620,000 distinct CDR3 sequences, around 15% recorded once. The material sequenced was blood. The receptor was isolated from a woman aged 25-40 years with Graves' hyperthyroidism. The rearrangement links TRBV11-2 to TRBJ1-6; D ambiguous. CDR3 residues: CASSQVLSDIYNSPLHF. The CDR3 bases are TGTGCCAGCAGCCAAGTTCTCAGTGACATCTATAATTCACCCCTCCACTTT.